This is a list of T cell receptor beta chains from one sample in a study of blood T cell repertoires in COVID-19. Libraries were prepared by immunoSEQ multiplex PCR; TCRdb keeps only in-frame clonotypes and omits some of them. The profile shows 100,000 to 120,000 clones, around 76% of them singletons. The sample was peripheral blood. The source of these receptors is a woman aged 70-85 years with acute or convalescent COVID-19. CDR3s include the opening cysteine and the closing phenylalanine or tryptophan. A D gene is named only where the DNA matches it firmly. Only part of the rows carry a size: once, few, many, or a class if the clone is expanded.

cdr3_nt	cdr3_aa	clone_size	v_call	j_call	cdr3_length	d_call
TGTGCCAGCAGCCAAGCCGCGGGTCTTTCTGGGGCCAACGTCCTGACTTTC	CASSQAAGLSGANVLTF	NA	TRBV3-1/TRBV3-2	TRBJ2-6	17	NA
TGTGCCAGCACCCCGGGACGAGCGGGGGGGCTTATAGATACGCAGTATTTT	CASTPGRAGGLIDTQYF	few	TRBV2	TRBJ2-3	17	TRBD2
TGTGCCACCAGTGATTCACTAGACAGGGTCGGAGCTTTCTTT	CATSDSLDRVGAFF	once	TRBV24-1	TRBJ1-1	14	TRBD1
TGTGCCAGCAGCGTAGCTCCAGGGTCCGGAAACACCATATATTTT	CASSVAPGSGNTIYF	many	TRBV9	TRBJ1-3	15	NA
TGCGCCAGCAGCCAAGATACTTTCCGGACAGGGGCCTTATCTAATGAAAAACTGTTTTTT	CASSQDTFRTGALSNEKLFF	once	TRBV4-1	TRBJ1-4	20	TRBD1
TGTGCCAGCAGCCCGGGGGGGGGAGGACGGCGAAACACCATATATTTT	CASSPGGGGRRNTIYF	NA	TRBV5-4	TRBJ1-3	16	NA
TGTGCCACCAGCAGGGGAGGGGGATTAGGCGCCGGGGAGCTGTTTTTT	CATSRGGGLGAGELFF	NA	TRBV15	TRBJ2-2	16	NA
TGTGCTAGTGGTGACGGGATGTCCTACGAGCAGTACTTC	CASGDGMSYEQYF	NA	TRBV12-5	TRBJ2-7	13	NA
TGTGCCACCAGCGAATATTCGACAGGGGGCGGGTACACCATATATTTT	CATSEYSTGGGYTIYF	NA	TRBV15	TRBJ1-3	16	TRBD1
TGTGCCAGCAGCTTGGCTTCCCTCGAGCTTACTGAAGCTTTCTTT	CASSLASLELTEAFF	NA	TRBV5-6	TRBJ1-1	15	NA
TGTGCCAGCCCCAGGGGCTACGAGCAGTACTTC	CASPRGYEQYF	NA	TRBV6-5	TRBJ2-7	11	NA
TGTGCCAGCAGCGTAGAGGGACAGGGAATGAACACTGAAGCTTTCTTT	CASSVEGQGMNTEAFF	NA	TRBV9	TRBJ1-1	16	TRBD1
TGTGCCAGCAGCCAAGATACGGGGGGGGCCGGAACAGATACGCAGTATTTT	CASSQDTGGAGTDTQYF	NA	TRBV3-1/TRBV3-2	TRBJ2-3	17	TRBD2
TGTGCCAGCAGCTTGGTTGGGACTCCGGCCTACGAGCAGTACTTC	CASSLVGTPAYEQYF	NA	TRBV5-8	TRBJ2-7	15	NA
TGTGCCAGCAGCCGACGGCAGGGAGGCTCACCCCTCCACTTT	CASSRRQGGSPLHF	NA	TRBV3-1/TRBV3-2	TRBJ1-6	14	NA